One and the same sample provided the 21 T cell receptor beta chains below, sequenced in a study of T cell responses to AZD1222 COVID-19 vaccine. Generated by immunoSEQ multiplex PCR, the TCRdb table keeps only in-frame clones and is missing some. The sample holds some 150,000 clones, over 70% seen once. The sequencing here drew on peripheral blood, taken 28 days after the second AZD1222 dose. These receptors all stem from an adult who received the AZD1222 COVID-19 vaccine.

This chain connects TRBV6-5 to TRBJ2-7; 11 bases line up with TRBD2. V trimming: 1 base; J trimming: 4 bases; junction bases outside the gene matches: 3. This CDR3 region has 15 residues. Germline V lookup: CDR1 MNHEY, CDR2 SVGAGI. The CDR3 protein is CASSYLGLAEYEQYF. CDR3 nucleotides: TGTGCCAGCAGTTACTTGGGACTAGCGGAATACGAGCAGTACTTC.

This chain connects TRBV29-1 to TRBJ1-1; D gene unclear. The V end lost 4 bases, the J end lost 1 base, and 7 bases lay between the germline ends. The CDR3 runs to 12 residues. CDR1 and CDR2 from the germline V gene are SQVTM and ANQGSEA. CDR3 amino acids: CSVGYQNTEAFF. CDR3 DNA: TGCAGCGTTGGTTACCAGAACACTGAAGCTTTCTTT.

The rearrangement uses TRBV19 and TRBJ2-1, with D perhaps TRBD2 (5 bases). This CDR3 is built from 14 residues. Germline CDR1 is LNHDA and CDR2 is SQIVND (reference sequence). V was clipped by 4 bases and J by 7 bases, with 14 bases between them. The CDR3 is CASSTLDYPNEQFF. In DNA form, the CDR3 reads TGTGCCAGTAGTACCCTTGACTATCCGAATGAGCAGTTCTTC.

J is TRBJ2-1 and V is TRBV2; maybe TRBD1 (5 bases). Looked up from germline, CDR1 is SNHLY and CDR2 is FYNNEI. Trimming left V 4 bases short and J 12 bases short, with 16 bases between. This CDR3 region has 13 residues. The CDR3 reads CASSVGQGGVQFF. The DNA for the CDR3 is TGTGCCAGCAGTGTGGGGCAGGGTGGTGTGCAGTTCTTC.

For the CDR3, the DNA is TGTGCCAGCAGTTTATCGGGTGACGAGACCCAGTACTTC. Residues: CASSLSGDETQYF. The genes are TRBV28 and TRBJ2-5; D unclear. The germline CDR1 and CDR2 sequences are MDHEN and SYDVKM. The V end lost 1 base, the J end lost 5 bases, and 8 bases lay between the germline ends. This CDR3 comprises 13 residues.

This clone came up once. The chain has TRBV15 and TRBJ2-2; D remains ambiguous. This CDR3 has 14 amino acids. Germline CDR1 and CDR2: LNHNV and YYDKDF (reference sequence). V was clipped by 0 bases and J by 6 bases, with 8 bases between them. The CDR3 bases are TGTGCCACCAGCAGAGAGTACGAGCCCGGGGAGCTGTTTTTT. This translates into CATSREYEPGELFF. Together with reference TRBV15 and TRBJ2-2, the CDR3 gives the full variable domain: DAMVIQNPRYQVTQFGKPVTLSCSQTLNHNVMYWYQQKSSQAPKLLFHYYDKDFNNEADTPDNFQSRRPNTSFCFLDIRSPGLGDTAMYLCATSREYEPGELFFGEGSRLTVL.

The rearrangement joins TRBV5-5 to TRBJ1-2; TRBD1 aligns across 8 bases. The V segment lost 4 bases and the J segment 4 bases; nucleotides outside the gene matches: 12. The CDR3 has 16 residues. The germline gives CDR1 SGHKS, CDR2 YYEKEE (reference sequence). The CDR3 DNA follows: TGTGCCAGCAGCCCGACGGGACAGGCCGAGACCTATGGCTACACCTTC. Encoded protein: CASSPTGQAETYGYTF. The full variable domain, with the rest looked up from reference TRBV5-5 and TRBJ1-2, is DAGVTQSPTHLIKTRGQQVTLRCSPISGHKSVSWYQQVLGQGPQFIFQYYEKEERGRGNFPDRFSARQFPNYSSELNVNALLLGDSALYLCASSPTGQAETYGYTFGSGTRLTVV.

The chain recombines TRBV9 with TRBJ2-3, with 8 bases matching TRBD2. Per the germline V gene, CDR1 is SGDLS and CDR2 is YYNGEE. The V segment lost 0 bases and the J segment 5 bases; nucleotides outside the gene matches: 11. The CDR3 runs 17 residues. In nucleotides, the CDR3 is TGTGCCAGCAGCGTAGATGCGCTGGGACTAGGTGGAGATACGCAGTATTTT. Translation: CASSVDALGLGGDTQYF. Supplemented by reference TRBV9 and TRBJ2-3, the full variable domain reads DSGVTQTPKHLITATGQRVTLRCSPRSGDLSVYWYQQSLDQGLQFLIQYYNGEERAKGNILERFSAQQFPDLHSELNLSSLELGDSALYFCASSVDALGLGGDTQYFGPGTRLTVL.

The chain has TRBV29-1 and TRBJ2-7; D is ambiguous. The CDR3 sequence is 11 residues long. Between the trimmed V and J ends, which lost 0 bases and 4 bases, there was a span of 4 bases. Germline CDR1 reads SQVTM; CDR2 reads ANQGSEA. As DNA, the CDR3 is TGCAGCGTTGAAGAGGAGTACGAGCAGTACTTC. Encoded protein: CSVEEEYEQYF.

This chain joins TRBV10-3 and TRBJ2-5; possibly TRBD2 for D (6 bases). CDR1 is ENHRY, CDR2 SYGVKD, per germline. The V and J ends lost 9 bases and 2 bases respectively, with 13 bases between them. CDR3 size: 13 residues. The CDR3 bases are TGTGCCATGCCGGAGGGCCAACAAGAGACCCAGTACTTC. Its protein is CAMPEGQQETQYF.

Turning to this clone: The identical CDR3 is also encoded by other nucleotide sequences in the sample. The chain couples TRBV7-9 to TRBJ1-1; possible D gene TRBD1, 5 bases. The germline gives CDR1 SEHNR, CDR2 FQNEAQ (reference sequence). Trimming took 1 base from V and 0 from J, leaving 9 bases between them. CDR3 length: 15 residues. The CDR3: CASSLGQLMNTEAFF. Here the CDR3 DNA reads TGTGCCAGCAGCTTAGGACAGCTAATGAACACTGAAGCTTTCTTT.

The chain employs TRBV28 and TRBJ2-2; possible D gene TRBD2, 5 bases. Between the trimmed V and J ends, which lost 7 bases and 7 bases, there was a span of 13 bases. The CDR3 contains 13 residues. The V gene's germline CDR1 is MDHEN and CDR2 SYDVKM. The DNA for the CDR3 is TGTGCCAGCACCCCGGGGATGAACGGGGAGCTGTTTTTT. Its translation: CASTPGMNGELFF.

V gene TRBV2 combines with J gene TRBJ2-7, with 10 bases that match TRBD1. V shed 2 bases and J 6 bases; nucleotides not matched to a gene: 7. The CDR3 is made up of 15 amino acids. Germline assignment: CDR1 SNHLY and CDR2 FYNNEI. The CDR3 DNA reads TGTGCCAGCAGTGAAACGGGGGACAGGGGAAGCGAGCAGTACTTC. Translated: CASSETGDRGSEQYF. Supplemented by reference TRBV2 and TRBJ2-7, the full variable domain reads EPEVTQTPSHQVTQMGQEVILRCVPISNHLYFYWYRQILGQKVEFLVSFYNNEISEKSEIFDDQFSVERPDGSNFTLKIRSTKLEDSAMYFCASSETGDRGSEQYFGPGTRLTVT.

The V and J genes are TRBV10-3 and TRBJ2-3; D uncertain. Germline CDR1 ENHRY, CDR2 SYGVKD. CDR3 length: 11 residues. Trimming removed 10 bases at V and 4 bases at J, with 9 bases between. CDR3 amino acids: CATKIADTQYF. In nucleotides, the CDR3 is TGTGCCACTAAGATCGCAGATACGCAGTATTTT.

This clone was found many times. The V and J genes are TRBV27 and TRBJ2-3, with D perhaps matching TRBD1 (8 bases). Germline-derived CDR1 and CDR2 are MNHEY and SMNVEV (reference sequence). The CDR3 covers 16 residues. Trimming stripped 4 bases from V and 4 bases from J, with 18 bases between. The CDR3 DNA reads as TGTGCCAGCAGTTCCACTCGGACAGGGAGGGCAGATACGCAGTATTTT. Its protein is CASSSTRTGRADTQYF.

The rearrangement joins TRBV9 to TRBJ2-7; the D gene is possibly TRBD1 (5 bases). CDR3 length: 13 residues. V lost 4 bases to trimming and J lost 1 base, with 9 bases between them. Per germline, CDR1 SGDLS and CDR2 YYNGEE. The CDR3 is CASSSGPSYEQYF. The CDR3 bases are TGTGCCAGCAGCTCAGGGCCTTCCTACGAGCAGTACTTC. The variable domain in full, with the rest retrieved from reference TRBV9 and TRBJ2-7, is DSGVTQTPKHLITATGQRVTLRCSPRSGDLSVYWYQQSLDQGLQFLIQYYNGEERAKGNILERFSAQQFPDLHSELNLSSLELGDSALYFCASSSGPSYEQYFGPGTRLTVT.

The gene calls are TRBV15 and TRBJ1-1, with D possibly matching TRBD1 (6 bases). Trimming left V 5 bases short and J 0 bases short, with 13 bases between. The CDR3 has 15 amino acids. From germline, CDR1 is LNHNV and CDR2 YYDKDF (reference sequence). The CDR3 DNA is TGTGCCACCAGCCCGCGGACAGCCATGAACACTGAAGCTTTCTTT. Its protein is CATSPRTAMNTEAFF. The full variable domain, its missing parts supplied by reference TRBV15 and TRBJ1-1, is DAMVIQNPRYQVTQFGKPVTLSCSQTLNHNVMYWYQQKSSQAPKLLFHYYDKDFNNEADTPDNFQSRRPNTSFCFLDIRSPGLGDTAMYLCATSPRTAMNTEAFFGQGTRLTVV.

The gene calls are TRBV10-1 and TRBJ2-7, with D possibly TRBD1 on 5 matching bases. V was shortened by 10 bases and J by 1 base, with 11 bases between the two germline ends. The CDR3 loop spans 12 amino acids. Germline V gene lookup returns CDR1 WNHNN and CDR2 SYGVQD (reference sequence). CDR3 DNA: TGCGCCAACCTACCAGGGTCCTACGAGCAGTACTTC. Amino acids: CANLPGSYEQYF.

The rearrangement uses TRBV7-2 and TRBJ1-2; a weak D match, TRBD1 (6 bases). With 1 base removed from V and 3 bases from J, the gap between germline ends came to 12 bases. The CDR3 spans 15 residues. The germline gives CDR1 SGHTA, CDR2 FQGNSA. The CDR3 protein is CASSLGGAGDYGYTF. In DNA form, the CDR3 reads TGTGCCAGCAGCTTAGGGGGGGCTGGGGACTATGGCTACACCTTC.

The chain recombines TRBV9 with TRBJ2-3; D unresolved. CDR1 is SGDLS, CDR2 YYNGEE, per germline. V was shortened by 2 bases and J by 0 bases, with 13 bases between the two germline ends. This CDR3 has 16 amino acids. CDR3 bases: TGTGCCAGCAGCGTTACGGGCAGCACTAGCACAGATACGCAGTATTTT. It is translated as CASSVTGSTSTDTQYF.

V gene TRBV7-2 combines with J gene TRBJ2-7; D perhaps matches TRBD1 (5 bases). V lost 5 bases to trimming and J lost 7 bases, with 15 bases between them. The CDR3 spans 13 residues. From germline, CDR1 is SGHTA and CDR2 FQGNSA. CDR3 sequence: CASSLDKGLEQYF. The DNA of the CDR3 is TGTGCCAGCAGCCTGGACAAAGGGTTAGAGCAGTACTTC.